This entry concerns a single T cell receptor beta chain. The entry originates in a study of CD8 T cell repertoires and HIV-1 epitope variants. Study details: Twenty-five autologous and known Gag and Nef epitope variant peptides each stimulated T cells separately. Controls were a CMV, EBV and flu peptide pool, Ebola AY9 negative control, and no-peptide well. Tested: three Gag epitope families, Nef HW9 and YT9. Separate from the cultures, 1M uncultured T cells served as baseline.

Germline V lookup: CDR1 SGHTA, CDR2 FQGNSA. The CDR3 contains 12 residues. Deletions cut 5 bases from V and 0 bases from J, with 5 bases between. Sequencing was performed with immunoSEQ multiplex PCR; in TCRdb, only in-frame clones are kept and a portion is missing. The repertoire holds some 87,000 clones, approximately 70% seen once, with roughly 25% in the top ten. Specimen: uncultured baseline CD8+ T cells from peripheral blood mononuclear cells (PBMCs). V usage is TRBV7-2 and J usage is TRBJ2-7; D is ambiguous. This TCR was recovered from a male donor with HIV. The CDR3 sequence is CASSLPSYEQYF. The CDR3 nucleotides read TGTGCCAGCAGCCTGCCCTCCTACGAGCAGTACTTC.